This paragraph covers one T cell receptor (beta chain) sequence. Its cognate antigen has yet to be identified. Base qualities are missing; no much larger clone stands one base away. The immunoSEQ Assay, a bias-controlled multiplex PCR, was used to amplify TCRbeta CDR3 regions from genomic DNA. From the authors' description of their analysis: The number of nucleated cells in each sample was estimated by amplification of reference gene primers within the assay. Sequence reads were collapsed and filtered to measure the absolute abundance of every unique TCRbeta CDR3 rearrangement. For each sample, productive Simpson clonality was calculated by taking the square root of Simpson's diversity index across productive rearrangements. TCRdb mirrors the immuneACCESS table, restricted to in-frame sequences. Some clones are absent from its copies; in checked studies, under half trace to an unresolved V gene, and the reason for the others is unknown. That table supplies the V and J calls and clone size; D and trimming were determined from the DNA. The table for this sample lists 200,000 to 250,000 clones; under 90% of them were counted only once. 3% to 4.5% of the sample lies in the top ten.

Whole blood was collected in K2EDTA tubes by collaborating institutions according to the institutions' own protocols. For TCRbeta analysis, collaborators shipped samples as frozen whole blood, isolated PBMCs, or DNA extracted from either of those sample types. This entry belongs to a study of blood T cell repertoires in COVID-19 (dated by TCRdb to 2020 to 2021). Describing the broader study: Samples from collaborators originated in the United States, Italy and Spain and spanned both the acute and convalescent phases of COVID-19. The prospective study material was composed of cDNA or gDNA derived from T cells, B-cell-depleted T cells, or PBMCs. Subjects who had been exposed to COVID-19, were actively infected with it, or had recovered from it provided the deeply sampled blood TCRbeta repertoires that made up the dataset. A freely available public database, intended as a resource for researchers studying the immune response to SARS-CoV-2, is where the repertoires were released. The samples were drawn from the first 160 participants of the ongoing ImmuneRACE study and from 1,254 subjects provided by 6 global collaborators. A de-identified subject ID, COVID-19 status, age in years and sex were almost always included in the sample metadata. HLA class I and class II types, where available, came from metadata supplied by the sample provider rather than from assay-based typing. The full study reports these points: The amount of clinical and demographic metadata varied by source and participant and was provided uncurated.

The CDR1 and CDR2 encoded by the germline V gene are SGHRS and YFSETQ. After removal of 0 bases from V and 5 bases from J, the junction retains 4 bases not matched to a gene. Including the terminal cysteine and phenylalanine, the CDR3 comprises 16 residues. Of all the DNA, just the CDR3 is kept, 48 bases in frame from base 1. Recombination joined TRBV5-1 with TRBJ2-1, with 11 middle bases fitting TRBD2. The TCR originated in a woman of 80 years or more with acute or convalescent COVID-19. Sequenced input: peripheral blood. The DNA reads TGCGCCAGCAGCTTGGTTCTAGCGGGGGGCCACAATGAGCAGTTCTTC. It encodes CASSLVLAGGHNEQFF.